Below are 16 T cell receptor beta chains sequenced from a single sample in a study of cytomegalovirus exposure and HLA in healthy donors. With 60 Vbeta and 13 Jbeta primers, the PCR was carried out. The repertoire was sequenced with immunoSEQ multiplex PCR; TCRdb's copy has only in-frame clones and lacks some. The table shows more than 85,000 clones, with 60% to 80% occurring only once. Sequences were obtained from PBMCs. All receptors come from a boy aged 10-17 years in good health and CMV-seronegative.

This rearrangement joins TRBV7-3 to TRBJ2-2; 7 nucleotides align to TRBD1. Germline V lookup: CDR1 SGHTA, CDR2 FQGTGA. This CDR3 is 13 amino acids long. The trim removed 6 bases at V and 7 bases at J, leaving 5 bases unmatched. The CDR3 DNA reads TGTGCCAGCAGTTTATGGGACAGCGGGGAGCTGTTTTTT. It yields the protein CASSLWDSGELFF.

The chain recombines TRBV11-2 with TRBJ1-2; 7 nucleotides match TRBD1. The V segment lost 1 base and the J segment 2 bases; nucleotides outside the gene matches: 4. The CDR3 sequence is 15 residues long. Germline V gene lookup returns CDR1 SGHAT and CDR2 FQNNGV. The CDR3 DNA reads TGTGCCAGCAGCTTAGTAGGGGGCTGGAACTATGGCTACACCTTC. This codes for CASSLVGGWNYGYTF.

The chain recombines TRBV30 with TRBJ1-4; D unclear. This CDR3 comprises 13 residues. Germline V gives CDR1 GTSNPN, CDR2 SVGIG (reference sequence). Trimming stripped 8 bases from V and 1 base from J, with 11 bases between. CDR3 amino acids: CAASRETNEKLFF. CDR3 bases: TGTGCCGCCTCACGGGAAACTAATGAAAAACTGTTTTTT.

This sequence joins TRBV6-4 and TRBJ1-2; the D gene is possibly TRBD1 (5 bases). The CDR3 contains 14 residues. V was clipped by 4 bases and J by 6 bases, with 15 bases between them. Per germline, CDR1 MRHNA and CDR2 SNTAGT. The CDR3 DNA reads as TGTGCCAGCAGTGCCGCAGGGCATGCGGATGGCTACACCTTC. Encoded protein: CASSAAGHADGYTF.

This chain connects TRBV7-2 to TRBJ1-4; perhaps TRBD1 as D (6 bases). This CDR3 spans 14 amino acids. V was trimmed by 5 bases and J by 11 bases, leaving 18 bases between them. Germline V gives CDR1 SGHTA, CDR2 FQGNSA. CDR3 in DNA: TGTGCCAGCAGCCCAACTAACAGGGTTGTGAAACTGTTTTTT. Translation: CASSPTNRVVKLFF.

The genes are TRBV7-2 and TRBJ1-1; D gene unclear. In germline, CDR1 is SGHTA, CDR2 FQGNSA. Trimming removed 2 bases at V and 4 bases at J, with 8 bases between. The CDR3 contains 13 residues. The CDR3 spells CASSLRRSTEAFF. The CDR3 coding sequence is TGTGCCAGCAGCTTACGCCGGAGCACTGAAGCTTTCTTT.

The genes are TRBV11-2 and TRBJ1-2; weak D call: TRBD1 (6 bases). The CDR3 loop spans 14 amino acids. Germline CDR1 is SGHAT and CDR2 is FQNNGV. V lost 3 bases, J lost 2 bases, and 10 bases lay in between. In DNA, the CDR3 is TGTGCCAGCAGCTTGGGACACGGGAACTATGGCTACACCTTC. Its protein product is CASSLGHGNYGYTF.

The chain carries TRBV7-2 and TRBJ2-7; 10 nucleotides agree with TRBD2. CDR1 SGHTA and CDR2 FQGNSA come from the germline V gene. The V segment lost 1 base and the J segment 2 bases; nucleotides outside the gene matches: 8. The CDR3 contains 17 residues. Here the CDR3 DNA reads TGTGCCAGCAGCTTAGTCAGTCTAGCGGGGGCCGCCTACGAGCAGTACTTC. It translates to CASSLVSLAGAAYEQYF. Variable domain in full (rest from reference TRBV7-2 and TRBJ2-7): GAGVSQSPSNKVTEKGKDVELRCDPISGHTALYWYRQSLGQGLEFLIYFQGNSAPDKSGLPSDRFSAERTGGSVSTLTIQRTQQEDSAVYLCASSLVSLAGAAYEQYFGPGTRLTVT.

This rearrangement joins TRBV29-1 to TRBJ1-1; tentative D call: TRBD1 (6 bases). V lost 4 bases and J lost 7, with 7 bases in between. The CDR3 runs 10 residues. In germline, CDR1 is SQVTM, CDR2 ANQGSEA. CDR3 nucleotide sequence: TGCAGCGTTGCACAGGGTGAAGCTTTCTTT. Translation gives CSVAQGEAFF.

V and J are TRBV27 and TRBJ1-1, with D perhaps TRBD1 (5 bases). V lost 4 bases and J 4 bases, leaving 28 bases between the germline ends. Germline lookup yields CDR1 MNHEY and CDR2 SMNVEV (reference sequence). The CDR3 is 19 amino acids. CDR3 DNA sequence: TGTGCCAGCAGTTCCCAACCCTTCGGGGGGGATCGAGAAAGCACTGAAGCTTTCTTT. Its translation: CASSSQPFGGDRESTEAFF.

This chain joins TRBV28 and TRBJ2-1, with a tentative D call TRBD1 (7 bases). CDR1 and CDR2 (germline): MDHEN, SYDVKM. The CDR3 contains 15 residues. V lost 6 bases to trimming and J lost 7 bases, with 19 bases between them. The CDR3 sequence: CASRKFEQGRNEQFF. DNA of the CDR3: TGTGCCAGCAGAAAATTCGAACAGGGGAGGAATGAGCAGTTCTTC.

This chain connects TRBV19 to TRBJ2-1; 8 bases match TRBD2. The CDR3 is made up of 15 amino acids. Looked up from germline, CDR1 is LNHDA and CDR2 is SQIVND (reference sequence). V shed 9 bases, J shed 0 bases, and the junction held 7 bases outside the gene matches. The CDR3 reads CASSPGGSSYNEQFF. The CDR3, as DNA: TGTGCCAGCTCGCCGGGAGGGAGCTCCTACAATGAGCAGTTCTTC.

The chain couples TRBV29-1 to TRBJ2-7; D perhaps matches TRBD2 (5 bases). Trimming shortened V by 7 bases and J by 2 bases, and 21 bases separated the two germline ends. CDR1 is SQVTM and CDR2 is ANQGSEA in the germline V gene. The CDR3 loop spans 15 amino acids. The CDR3 nucleotides are TGCAGCGCGTTACTCCTGTATAGTAGCGCCTACGAGCAGTACTTC. Translated: CSALLLYSSAYEQYF.

The chain recombines TRBV5-1 with TRBJ1-4; D perhaps matches TRBD1 (5 bases). Per germline, CDR1 SGHRS and CDR2 YFSETQ. V gave up 4 bases and J gave up 0 bases, with 7 bases separating them. The CDR3 spans 14 residues. For the CDR3, the DNA is TGCGCCAGCAGCCCACAGGCAACTAATGAAAAACTGTTTTTT. It codes for CASSPQATNEKLFF.

The V gene is TRBV5-6, the J gene TRBJ1-5; D perhaps matches TRBD1 (5 bases). The germline gives CDR1 SGHDT, CDR2 YYEEEE. This CDR3 has 13 residues. V was clipped by 2 bases and J by 4 bases, with 7 bases between them. The CDR3 is CASSFDSNQPQHF. DNA for the CDR3: TGTGCCAGCAGCTTCGACAGTAATCAGCCCCAGCATTTT.

The chain employs TRBV19 and TRBJ1-2, with 8 bases matching TRBD1. The germline V gene encodes CDR1 LNHDA and CDR2 SQIVND (reference sequence). Trimming at V came to 5 bases and at J to 4 bases, leaving 6 bases not matched to a gene. This CDR3 is built from 14 residues. CDR3 sequence: CASSYPTGVYGYTF. The CDR3 DNA follows: TGTGCCAGTAGTTACCCGACAGGGGTCTATGGCTACACCTTC.